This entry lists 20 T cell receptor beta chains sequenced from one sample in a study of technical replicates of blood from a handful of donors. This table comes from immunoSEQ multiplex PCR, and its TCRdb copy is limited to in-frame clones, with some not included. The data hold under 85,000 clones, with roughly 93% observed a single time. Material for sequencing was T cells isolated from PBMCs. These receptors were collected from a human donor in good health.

CDR3 region: CASRHRGLTEAFF. The CDR3 DNA sequence: TGTGCCAGCAGACACAGGGGGCTGACTGAAGCTTTCTTT. V gene TRBV6-5 combines with J gene TRBJ1-1, with TRBD1 matching over 9 bases. CDR3 length: 13 amino acids. Germline lookup yields CDR1 MNHEY and CDR2 SVGAGI. The junction had 4 bases not matched to a gene; V was cut back by 6 bases and J by 5 bases.

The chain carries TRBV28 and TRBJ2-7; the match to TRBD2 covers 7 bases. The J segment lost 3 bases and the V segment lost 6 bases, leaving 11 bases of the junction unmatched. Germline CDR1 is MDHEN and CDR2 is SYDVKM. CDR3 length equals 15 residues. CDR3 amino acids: CASSPLVGGGYEQYF. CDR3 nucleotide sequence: TGTGCCAGCAGCCCTCTGGTGGGGGGGGGCTACGAGCAGTACTTC. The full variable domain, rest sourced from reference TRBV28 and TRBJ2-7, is DVKVTQSSRYLVKRTGEKVFLECVQDMDHENMFWYRQDPGLGLRLIYFSYDVKMKEKGDIPEGYSVSREKKERFSLILESASTNQTSMYLCASSPLVGGGYEQYFGPGTRLTVT.

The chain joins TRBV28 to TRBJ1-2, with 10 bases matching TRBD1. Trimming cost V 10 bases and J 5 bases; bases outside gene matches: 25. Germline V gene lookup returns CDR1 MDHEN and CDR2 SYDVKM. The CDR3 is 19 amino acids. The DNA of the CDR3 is TGTGCCATCCTAGCCCTCACCCCCGACAGGGGGCGAAGTGGGTATGGCTACACCTTC. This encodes CAILALTPDRGRSGYGYTF.

The CDR3 loop is CASSFDRRTGTDTQYF. CDR3 sequence (DNA): TGCGCCAGCAGCTTTGATCGACGGACAGGCACAGATACGCAGTATTTT. J is TRBJ2-3 and V is TRBV5-1, with D possibly TRBD1 on 6 matching bases. Trimming removed 2 bases from V and 1 base from J, with 14 bases in between. Germline lookup yields CDR1 SGHRS and CDR2 YFSETQ. The CDR3 totals 16 residues.

The CDR3 here is CASSPWAGSNEKLFF. The CDR3 nucleotides read TGTGCCAGCAGCCCGTGGGCCGGGAGTAATGAAAAACTGTTTTTT. J is TRBJ1-4 and V is TRBV7-9; D not certain. The V gene lost 5 bases and the J gene lost 4 bases, with 14 bases spanning the gap. Germline CDR1 SEHNR, CDR2 FQNEAQ (reference sequence). CDR3 length: 15 amino acids.

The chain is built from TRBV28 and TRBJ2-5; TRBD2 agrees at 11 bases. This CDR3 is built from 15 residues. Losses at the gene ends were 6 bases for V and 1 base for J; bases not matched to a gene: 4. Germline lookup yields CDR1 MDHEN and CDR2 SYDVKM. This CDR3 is CASSWTSGLQETQYF. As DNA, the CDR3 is TGTGCCAGCAGCTGGACTAGCGGGCTCCAAGAGACCCAGTACTTC.

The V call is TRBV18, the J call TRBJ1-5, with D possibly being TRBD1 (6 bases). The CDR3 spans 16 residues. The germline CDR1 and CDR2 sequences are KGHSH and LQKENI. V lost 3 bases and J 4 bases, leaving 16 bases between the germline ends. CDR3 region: CASSPPGPQGNQPQHF. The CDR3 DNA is TGTGCCAGCTCACCGCCTGGGCCACAGGGAAATCAGCCCCAGCATTTT. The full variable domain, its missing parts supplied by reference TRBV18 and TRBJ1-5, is NAGVMQNPRHLVRRRGQEARLRCSPMKGHSHVYWYRQLPEEGLKFMVYLQKENIIDESGMPKERFSAEFPKEGPSILRIQQVVRGDSAAYFCASSPPGPQGNQPQHFGDGTRLSIL.

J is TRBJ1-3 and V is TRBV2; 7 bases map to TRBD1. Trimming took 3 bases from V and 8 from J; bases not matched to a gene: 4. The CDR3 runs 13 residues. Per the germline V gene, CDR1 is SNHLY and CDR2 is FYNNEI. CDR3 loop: CASSETGMDTIYF. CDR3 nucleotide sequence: TGTGCCAGCAGTGAGACAGGGATGGACACCATATATTTT.

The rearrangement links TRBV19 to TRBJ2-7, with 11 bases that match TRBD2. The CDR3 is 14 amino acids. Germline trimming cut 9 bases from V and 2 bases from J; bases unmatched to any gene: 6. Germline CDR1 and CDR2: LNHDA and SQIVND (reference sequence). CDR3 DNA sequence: TGTGCCAGCATGGGGACTAGCGGCACCTACGAGCAGTACTTC. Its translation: CASMGTSGTYEQYF.

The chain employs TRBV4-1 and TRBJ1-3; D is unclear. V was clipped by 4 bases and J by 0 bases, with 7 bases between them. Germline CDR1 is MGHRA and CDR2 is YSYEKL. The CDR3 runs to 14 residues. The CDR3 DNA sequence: TGCGCCAGCAGCCTTCAGAACTCTGGAAACACCATATATTTT. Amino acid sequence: CASSLQNSGNTIYF.

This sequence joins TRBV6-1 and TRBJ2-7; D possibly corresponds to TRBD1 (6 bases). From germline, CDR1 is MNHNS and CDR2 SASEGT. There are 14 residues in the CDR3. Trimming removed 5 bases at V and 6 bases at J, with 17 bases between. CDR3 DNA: TGTGCCAGCAGTCACAGGGCGCCGGTCTCCGAGCAGTACTTC. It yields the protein CASSHRAPVSEQYF.

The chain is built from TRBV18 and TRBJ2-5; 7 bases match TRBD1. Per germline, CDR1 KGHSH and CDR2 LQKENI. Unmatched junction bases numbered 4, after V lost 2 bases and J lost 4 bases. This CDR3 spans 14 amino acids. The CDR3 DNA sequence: TGTGCCAGCTCACCATTACAGGGGTTAGAGACCCAGTACTTC. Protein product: CASSPLQGLETQYF. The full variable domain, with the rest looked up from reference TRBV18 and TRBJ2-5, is NAGVMQNPRHLVRRRGQEARLRCSPMKGHSHVYWYRQLPEEGLKFMVYLQKENIIDESGMPKERFSAEFPKEGPSILRIQQVVRGDSAAYFCASSPLQGLETQYFGPGTRLLVL.

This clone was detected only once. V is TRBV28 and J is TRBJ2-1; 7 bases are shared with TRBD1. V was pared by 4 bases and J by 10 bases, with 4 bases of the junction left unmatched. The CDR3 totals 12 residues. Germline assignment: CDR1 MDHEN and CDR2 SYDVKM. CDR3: CASSYRGDEQFF. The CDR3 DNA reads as TGTGCCAGCAGTTACAGGGGTGACGAGCAGTTCTTC.

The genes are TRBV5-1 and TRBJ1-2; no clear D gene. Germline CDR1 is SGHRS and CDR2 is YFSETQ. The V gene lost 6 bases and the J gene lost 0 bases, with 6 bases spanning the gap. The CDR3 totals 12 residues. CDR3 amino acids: CASTPSNYGYTF. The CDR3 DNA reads TGCGCCAGCACCCCGTCTAACTATGGCTACACCTTC.

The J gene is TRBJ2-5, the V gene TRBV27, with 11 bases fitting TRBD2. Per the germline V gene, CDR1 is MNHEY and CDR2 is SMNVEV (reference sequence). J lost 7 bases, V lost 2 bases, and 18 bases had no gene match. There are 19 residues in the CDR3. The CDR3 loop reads CASSLVGTSGSIGRWTQYF. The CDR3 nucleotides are TGTGCCAGCAGTTTAGTTGGGACTAGCGGCTCTATAGGTCGTTGGACCCAGTACTTC.

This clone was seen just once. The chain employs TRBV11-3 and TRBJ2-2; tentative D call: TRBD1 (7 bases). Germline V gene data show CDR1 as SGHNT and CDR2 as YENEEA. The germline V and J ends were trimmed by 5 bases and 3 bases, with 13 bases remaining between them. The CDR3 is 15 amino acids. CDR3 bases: TGTGCCAGCAGCGGGAGGACAGGAGACACCGGGGAGCTGTTTTTT. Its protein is CASSGRTGDTGELFF.

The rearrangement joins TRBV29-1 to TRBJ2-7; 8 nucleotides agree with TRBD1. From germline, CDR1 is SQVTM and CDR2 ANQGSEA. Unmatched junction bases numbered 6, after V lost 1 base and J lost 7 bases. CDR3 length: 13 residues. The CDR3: CSVEGQGAWEQYF. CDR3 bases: TGCAGCGTTGAAGGTCAGGGGGCTTGGGAGCAGTACTTC.

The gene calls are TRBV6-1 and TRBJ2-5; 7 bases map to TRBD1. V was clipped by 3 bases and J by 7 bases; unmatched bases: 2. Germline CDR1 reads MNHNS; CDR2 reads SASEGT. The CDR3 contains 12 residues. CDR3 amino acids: CASSDAGGTQYF. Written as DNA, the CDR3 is TGTGCCAGCAGTGACGCAGGGGGGACCCAGTACTTC.

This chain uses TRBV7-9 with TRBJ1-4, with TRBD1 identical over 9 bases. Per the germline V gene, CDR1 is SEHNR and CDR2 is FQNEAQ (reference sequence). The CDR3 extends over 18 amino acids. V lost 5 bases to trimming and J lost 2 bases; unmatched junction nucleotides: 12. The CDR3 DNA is TGTGCCAGCAGCAACGGACAGGGGTTCTTGGTTACTAATGAAAAACTGTTTTTT. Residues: CASSNGQGFLVTNEKLFF. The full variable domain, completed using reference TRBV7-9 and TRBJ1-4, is DTGVSQNPRHKITKRGQNVTFRCDPISEHNRLYWYRQTLGQGPEFLTYFQNEAQLEKSRLLSDRFSAERPKGSFSTLEIQRTEQGDSAMYLCASSNGQGFLVTNEKLFFGSGTQLSVL.

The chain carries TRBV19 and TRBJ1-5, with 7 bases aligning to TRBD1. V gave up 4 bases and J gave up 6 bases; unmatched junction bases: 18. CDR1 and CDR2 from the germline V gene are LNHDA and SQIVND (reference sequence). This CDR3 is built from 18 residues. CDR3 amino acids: CASSRGQPNLLPRQPQHF. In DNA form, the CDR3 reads TGTGCCAGTAGTAGGGGACAGCCCAACCTCCTCCCTCGTCAGCCCCAGCATTTT. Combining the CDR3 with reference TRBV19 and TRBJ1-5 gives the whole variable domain DGGITQSPKYLFRKEGQNVTLSCEQNLNHDAMYWYRQDPGQGLRLIYYSQIVNDFQKGDIAEGYSVSREKKESFPLTVTSAQKNPTAFYLCASSRGQPNLLPRQPQHFGDGTRLSIL.